The 5 T cell receptor beta chains listed next were all sequenced from one sample in a study of cytomegalovirus exposure and HLA in healthy donors. The PCR used 60 Vbeta and 13 Jbeta primers. Generated by immunoSEQ multiplex PCR, the TCRdb table keeps only in-frame clones and is missing some. This sample has about 270,000 clones, with more than 55% found just once. The sample comprised PBMCs. The receptors stem from a female donor in good health and CMV-seronegative.

The V gene is TRBV9, the J gene TRBJ2-3; 7 bases are shared with TRBD2. Looked up from germline, CDR1 is SGDLS and CDR2 is YYNGEE. The CDR3 length is 16 residues. V was pared by 0 bases and J by 2 bases, with 6 bases of the junction left unmatched. DNA for the CDR3: TGTGCCAGCAGCGTAGCTAGCGGTTCTTACACAGATACGCAGTATTTT. This translates into CASSVASGSYTDTQYF.

The chain links TRBV5-1 to TRBJ2-1, with D possibly being TRBD2 (5 bases). The V gene lost 5 bases and the J gene lost 3 bases, with 12 bases spanning the gap. This CDR3 is built from 14 residues. Germline V gene lookup returns CDR1 SGHRS and CDR2 YFSETQ. CDR3 DNA: TGCGCCAGCAGTTTCCAGCGGCTCTACAATGAGCAGTTCTTC. This gives the protein CASSFQRLYNEQFF.

The V gene is TRBV6-1, the J gene TRBJ2-7; 8 nucleotides match TRBD1. Per germline, CDR1 MNHNS and CDR2 SASEGT. V trimming: 6 bases; J trimming: 4 bases; junction bases outside the gene matches: 8. CDR3 length: 14 residues. CDR3 sequence reads: CASSPGQALYEQYF. CDR3 in DNA: TGTGCCAGCAGCCCGGGACAGGCGCTTTACGAGCAGTACTTC.

The chain combines TRBV29-1 with TRBJ1-5, with D hard to call. CDR3 length equals 12 residues. Germline lookup yields CDR1 SQVTM and CDR2 ANQGSEA. V lost 5 bases and J 7 bases, leaving 12 bases between the germline ends. The CDR3 coding sequence is TGCAGCGTTTGGACCCCGGGACAGCCCCAGCATTTT. Translation: CSVWTPGQPQHF.

The J gene is TRBJ1-5, the V gene TRBV19, with D tentatively TRBD1 (6 bases). CDR3 length: 15 amino acids. Germline assignment: CDR1 LNHDA and CDR2 SQIVND (reference sequence). Between the trimmed V and J ends, which lost 1 base and 6 bases, there was a span of 13 bases. The CDR3 region has the DNA TGTGCCAGTAGTATAGGGGGGGGGCGAGGTCAGCCCCAGCATTTT. It is translated as CASSIGGGRGQPQHF.